The 15 T cell receptor beta chains presented below share a single source sample, sequenced in a study of pediatric ulcerative colitis. The rectum was sampled with one to two pinch biopsies at colonoscopy. The repertoire was sequenced with immunoSEQ multiplex PCR; TCRdb's copy has only in-frame clones and lacks some. Here the sample spans 15,000 to 20,000 clones, 80% being singletons. The sequenced material came from gut tissue. These receptors were taken from a boy aged 5-17 years who was a control in a study of pediatric ulcerative colitis.

The sample holds a few counts of this clone. This chain links TRBV7-9 with TRBJ1-1; 7 bases are a match to TRBD1. The CDR3 totals 14 residues. V gave up 1 base and J gave up 3 bases; unmatched junction bases: 2. Germline V lookup: CDR1 SEHNR, CDR2 FQNEAQ (reference sequence). The CDR3 nucleotides are TGTGCCAGCAGCTTAGACCAGGGGGACACTGAAGCTTTCTTT. The encoded protein is CASSLDQGDTEAFF.

V is TRBV27 and J is TRBJ2-7; 7 nucleotides agree with TRBD2. With V trimmed by 2 bases and J by 6 bases, 1 base remained unmatched. The CDR3 has 12 amino acids. Germline CDR1 is MNHEY and CDR2 is SMNVEV (reference sequence). The CDR3 bases are TGTGCCAGCAGTTTAGGGGGGGTCGAGCAGTACTTC. It yields the protein CASSLGGVEQYF.

The sample holds a few counts of this clone. V usage is TRBV6-1 and J usage is TRBJ2-1; 9 nucleotides line up with TRBD2. The CDR3 has 14 residues. Germline V gene sequence: CDR1 MNHNS, CDR2 SASEGT. With 5 bases clipped from V and 9 bases from J, the junction kept 8 bases outside the gene matches. CDR3 nucleotide sequence: TGTGCCAGCAGTCCTAGCGGGGTAGTTGGTGAGCAGTTCTTC. The encoded protein is CASSPSGVVGEQFF.

This chain joins TRBV7-2 and TRBJ2-2, with 9 bases identical to TRBD2. J lost 6 bases, V lost 4 bases, and 12 bases had no gene match. Germline CDR1 reads SGHTA; CDR2 reads FQGNSA. CDR3 length: 17 amino acids. CDR3 in DNA: TGTGCCAGCAGCTCCGATATGGCGGGGGGGCCATCCGGGGAGCTGTTTTTT. This translates into CASSSDMAGGPSGELFF.

The sample holds a few counts of this clone. The V and J genes are TRBV7-9 and TRBJ1-3; weak D call: TRBD1 (6 bases). This CDR3 is built from 15 residues. Per germline, CDR1 SEHNR and CDR2 FQNEAQ (reference sequence). Trimming pared 5 bases from V and 4 bases from J, leaving 15 bases between. The CDR3 nucleotides are TGTGCCAGCAGCCGTGGGACATGGGGAGGAAACACCATATATTTT. This codes for CASSRGTWGGNTIYF.

This clone came up a few times. The chain uses TRBV7-2 and TRBJ2-2, with 14 bases matching TRBD2. The CDR3 sequence is 17 residues long. With 5 bases clipped from V and 3 bases from J, the junction kept 5 bases outside the gene matches. CDR1 SGHTA and CDR2 FQGNSA come from the germline V gene. CDR3 bases: TGTGCCAGCAGCCTGGGACTAGCGGGGGTCCACACCGGGGAGCTGTTTTTT. This encodes CASSLGLAGVHTGELFF.

The rearrangement uses TRBV7-8 and TRBJ2-1, with 14 bases identical to TRBD2. J lost 15 bases, V lost 1 base, and 11 bases had no gene match. Per germline, CDR1 SGHVS and CDR2 FQNEAQ. The CDR3 totals 16 residues. The chain's CDR3 is CASSLGGTSGGLIWFF. CDR3 nucleotides: TGTGCCAGCAGCTTAGGGGGGACTAGCGGGGGCCTCATATGGTTCTTC.

The rearrangement links TRBV11-2 to TRBJ1-5, with 7 nucleotides matching TRBD1. V was clipped by 0 bases and J by 2 bases; unmatched bases: 1. In germline, CDR1 is SGHAT, CDR2 FQNNGV. The CDR3 is 15 residues long. The CDR3 region has the DNA TGTGCCAGCAGCTTAGATGGACAGGGCAATCAGCCCCAGCATTTT. Translated, it gives CASSLDGQGNQPQHF.

The V gene is TRBV5-5, the J gene TRBJ1-1; TRBD1 agrees at 7 bases. Trimming removed 4 bases from V and 2 bases from J; junction bases left unmatched: 11. This CDR3 comprises 16 residues. The germline V gene has CDR1 SGHKS and CDR2 YYEKEE (reference sequence). The CDR3 here is CASSTRQGLTNTEAFF. The CDR3 DNA reads TGTGCCAGCAGCACTCGACAGGGTTTGACAAACACTGAAGCTTTCTTT. The whole variable domain, filled in from reference TRBV5-5 and TRBJ1-1, reads DAGVTQSPTHLIKTRGQQVTLRCSPISGHKSVSWYQQVLGQGPQFIFQYYEKEERGRGNFPDRFSARQFPNYSSELNVNALLLGDSALYLCASSTRQGLTNTEAFFGQGTRLTVV.

The chain couples TRBV28 to TRBJ2-7; tentatively, D is TRBD2 (6 bases). Germline CDR1 MDHEN, CDR2 SYDVKM. The CDR3 has 15 residues. Trimming removed 7 bases from V and 0 bases from J, with 16 bases in between. The CDR3 bases are TGTGCCAGCACTAGCGCCTCCTTTGCCTCCTACGAGCAGTACTTC. Residues: CASTSASFASYEQYF. The whole variable domain, remainder taken from reference TRBV28 and TRBJ2-7, is DVKVTQSSRYLVKRTGEKVFLECVQDMDHENMFWYRQDPGLGLRLIYFSYDVKMKEKGDIPEGYSVSREKKERFSLILESASTNQTSMYLCASTSASFASYEQYFGPGTRLTVT.

This clone occurred a few times. The gene calls are TRBV2 and TRBJ1-5; TRBD1 is a possible D gene (5 bases). Trimming shortened V by 4 bases and J by 3 bases, and 10 bases separated the two germline ends. The CDR3 consists of 14 residues. Germline loops: CDR1 SNHLY, CDR2 FYNNEI. The CDR3 reads CASSVGQNNQPQHF. Written as DNA, the CDR3 is TGTGCCAGCAGTGTGGGGCAGAACAATCAGCCCCAGCATTTT. The full variable domain, its missing parts supplied by reference TRBV2 and TRBJ1-5, is EPEVTQTPSHQVTQMGQEVILRCVPISNHLYFYWYRQILGQKVEFLVSFYNNEISEKSEIFDDQFSVERPDGSNFTLKIRSTKLEDSAMYFCASSVGQNNQPQHFGDGTRLSIL.

This clone was detected once. The chain joins TRBV10-3 to TRBJ2-2; 8 bases align to TRBD1. The germline gives CDR1 ENHRY, CDR2 SYGVKD. This CDR3 is built from 15 residues. V shed 5 bases and J 0 bases; nucleotides not matched to a gene: 2. The DNA of the CDR3 is TGTGCCATCAGTACACAGGGGGCGAACACCGGGGAGCTGTTTTTT. It specifies CAISTQGANTGELFF.

The chain links TRBV28 to TRBJ2-1; 13 bases align to TRBD2. The V and J ends lost 1 base and 8 bases, in that order; junction bases with no gene match: 2. The CDR3 is made up of 15 amino acids. CDR1 and CDR2 from the germline V gene are MDHEN and SYDVKM. CDR3 DNA: TGTGCCAGCAGTTTATCGGGACTAGCGGGATATGAGCAGTTCTTC. Its protein product is CASSLSGLAGYEQFF.

The genes are TRBV15 and TRBJ2-6, with no clear D. The V end lost 8 bases, the J end lost 0 bases, and 8 bases lay between the germline ends. CDR1 is LNHNV and CDR2 is YYDKDF in the germline V gene (reference sequence). The CDR3 covers 14 residues. This chain's CDR3 is CATSALSGANVLTF. CDR3 sequence (DNA): TGTGCCACCTCAGCACTCTCTGGGGCCAACGTCCTGACTTTC.

The chain employs TRBV2 and TRBJ2-1, with D perhaps matching TRBD2 (5 bases). The CDR3 is 15 amino acids. Trimming took 5 bases from V and 4 from J, leaving 15 bases between them. Looked up from germline, CDR1 is SNHLY and CDR2 is FYNNEI. The CDR3 DNA follows: TGTGCCAGCAGTTTTACCTTAGCGTCTTACAATGAGCAGTTCTTC. Translating it yields CASSFTLASYNEQFF.